This T cell receptor (beta chain) was retrieved from a study of T-cell reconstitution after alpha-beta-depleted transplantation in children. V was pared by 3 bases and J by 6 bases, with 8 bases of the junction left unmatched. Germline CDR1 is MDHEN and CDR2 is SYDVKM. The CDR3 is 15 residues long. Unique molecular identifiers were used in preparing the TCRbeta library. MiXCR, applied by TCRdb to the PCR reads, yields one record per CDR3 protein. Here the sample spans about 360,000 distinct CDR3 sequences, about 14% being singletons. The chain recombines TRBV28 with TRBJ1-1; 9 nucleotides agree with TRBD1. This TCR was sampled from a human donor who donated a stem cell graft to a child with Fanconi anemia. This specimen was PBMCs, taken from the stem cell graft. The DNA for the CDR3 is TGTGCCAGCAGTTTTACAGGGGGCGAATTGGCTGAAGCTTTCTTT. Encoded protein: CASSFTGGELAEAFF. The complete variable domain, with remaining parts taken from reference TRBV28 and TRBJ1-1, reads DVKVTQSSRYLVKRTGEKVFLECVQDMDHENMFWYRQDPGLGLRLIYFSYDVKMKEKGDIPEGYSVSREKKERFSLILESASTNQTSMYLCASSFTGGELAEAFFGQGTRLTVV.